The 27 T cell receptor beta chains below come from one sample, sequenced in a study of prognosis after radiotherapy for stage I lung cancer. CDR3 of TCR beta was amplified from genomic DNA via a two-round multiplex PCR. Each TRBV and TRBJ gene had its own primer in the first PCR round. In TCRdb, the multiplex PCR reads were re-called with MiXCR into one record per CDR3 protein. The profile covers about 15,000 distinct CDR3 sequences, with less than 45% appearing a single time and about two fifths taken by the ten largest. The input for sequencing was PBMCs, taken before or after stereotactic body radiation therapy (not recorded which). The origin of the receptors is a donor of 50 years or more with non-small cell lung cancer.

This clonotype came up many times. This chain links TRBV7-9 with TRBJ2-5; no clear D. Trimming shortened V by 5 bases and J by 1 base, and 11 bases separated the two germline ends. CDR3 length: 14 amino acids. Germline V lookup: CDR1 SEHNR, CDR2 FQNEAQ (reference sequence). CDR3 coding DNA: TGTGCCAGCAGCCCTCGGCAAGTCCAAGAGACCCAGTACTTC. Amino acids: CASSPRQVQETQYF.

About this clonotype: The likely explanation is a read error, given a far larger clone one base away. The V and J genes are TRBV7-8 and TRBJ2-7; TRBD1 matches 7 bases. Losses at the gene ends were 5 bases for V and 3 bases for J; bases not matched to a gene: 7. Germline-derived CDR1 and CDR2 are SGHVS and FQNEAQ. The CDR3 runs to 14 residues. The CDR3 sequence: CASSPGQVLYEQYF. The CDR3 DNA is TGTGCCAGCAGCCCAGGACAGGTCCTCTACGAGCAGTACTTC. Filled out from reference TRBV7-8 and TRBJ2-7, the complete variable domain reads GAGVSQSPRYKVAKRGQDVALRCDPISGHVSLFWYQQALGQGPEFLTYFQNEAQLDKSGLPSDRFFAERPEGSVSTLKIQRTQQEDSAVYLCASSPGQVLYEQYFGPGTRLTVT.

The chain carries TRBV19 and TRBJ2-5, with TRBD1 matching 11 bases. V trimming: 6 bases; J trimming: 2 bases; junction bases outside the gene matches: 2. The CDR3 spans 14 residues. CDR1 and CDR2 from the germline V gene are LNHDA and SQIVND (reference sequence). CDR3 protein: CASSGQGAQETQYF. DNA of the CDR3: TGTGCCAGTAGCGGACAGGGGGCTCAAGAGACCCAGTACTTC. Using reference TRBV19 and TRBJ2-5 for the parts outside the CDR3, the full variable domain is DGGITQSPKYLFRKEGQNVTLSCEQNLNHDAMYWYRQDPGQGLRLIYYSQIVNDFQKGDIAEGYSVSREKKESFPLTVTSAQKNPTAFYLCASSGQGAQETQYFGPGTRLLVL.

This clonotype was recorded at least ten times. The V gene is TRBV7-2, the J gene TRBJ1-2; 7 bases map to TRBD1. Germline-derived CDR1 and CDR2 are SGHTA and FQGNSA. This CDR3 contains 16 residues. J lost 1 base, V lost 5 bases, and 10 bases had no gene match. DNA for the CDR3: TGTGCCAGCAGCCCTTTTGTGCAGGGGGGTAACTATGGCTACACCTTC. Its protein is CASSPFVQGGNYGYTF.

This clonotype ranks as medium-sized. The chain combines TRBV6-8 with TRBJ1-2; no firm D call. The germline V and J ends were trimmed by 2 bases and 4 bases, with 23 bases remaining between them. The germline gives CDR1 MNHGY, CDR2 SAAAGT. The CDR3 spans 18 residues. CDR3 sequence reads: CASSYTLGLGFGSYGYTF. The CDR3 DNA sequence: TGTGCCAGCAGTTACACACTTGGGCTCGGGTTCGGGAGCTATGGCTACACCTTC.

In its sample, this clonotype was seen many times. This chain links TRBV10-3 with TRBJ2-1; no firm D call. The CDR3 covers 13 residues. In germline, CDR1 is ENHRY, CDR2 SYGVKD. V gave up 3 bases and J gave up 7 bases, with 10 bases separating them. The CDR3 DNA follows: TGTGCCATCAGTGATCGACGTACGAATGAGCAGTTCTTC. Encoded protein: CAISDRRTNEQFF.

The chain employs TRBV6-2 or TRBV6-3 and TRBJ2-1; D may be TRBD2 (5 bases). The germline V gene encodes CDR1 MNHEY and CDR2 SVGEGT. Trimming removed 4 bases at V and 10 bases at J, with 14 bases between. This CDR3 spans 13 amino acids. The CDR3 nucleotides read TGTGCCAGCAGTTTACTAGGAATGGGGGAGCAGTTCTTC. Encoded protein: CASSLLGMGEQFF.

This clonotype showed up just once. A read error likely explains this, since a far larger clone differs by one base. The chain is built from TRBV6-1 and TRBJ2-1, with D possibly matching TRBD2 (6 bases). The CDR3 covers 13 residues. Germline loops: CDR1 MNHNS, CDR2 SASEGT. CDR3 amino acids: CTSSWTTTNEQFF. CDR3 nucleotide sequence: TGTACCAGCAGTTGGACTACAACGAATGAGCAGTTCTTC.

This clonotype showed up many times. The CDR3 reads CSARTSGTDTQYF. CDR3 DNA sequence: TGCAGTGCTAGGACTAGCGGCACAGATACGCAGTATTTT. This chain links TRBV20-1 with TRBJ2-3; 8 nucleotides align to TRBD2. The junction had 0 bases not matched to a gene; V was cut back by 3 bases and J by 1 base. CDR1 is DFQATT and CDR2 is SNEGSKA in the germline V gene (reference sequence). The CDR3 loop spans 13 amino acids.

The V gene is TRBV7-2, the J gene TRBJ2-7; D is unclear. The J call may be wrong; the DNA end is better matched by TRBJ2-4. Germline V gives CDR1 SGHTA, CDR2 FQGNSA. This CDR3 comprises 13 residues. CDR3 sequence reads: CASSLAGKNIQYF. The DNA for the CDR3 is TGTGCCAGCAGCTTAGCGGGGAAAAACATTCAGTACTTC.

The chain links TRBV30 to TRBJ1-3, with D unclear. The V gene's germline CDR1 is GTSNPN and CDR2 SVGIG (reference sequence). The CDR3 is 14 amino acids. The V and J ends lost 1 base and 0 bases respectively, with 7 bases between them. CDR3 residues: CAWSGPVSGNTIYF. The CDR3 region has the DNA TGTGCCTGGAGTGGTCCGGTCTCTGGAAACACCATATATTTT.

The CDR3 sequence is CTTGASEYEQYF. The CDR3 DNA follows: TGTACCACCGGGGCAAGCGAGTACGAGCAGTACTTC. This chain links TRBV28 with TRBJ2-7; D may correspond to TRBD1 or TRBD2 (5 bases each). The CDR3 extends over 12 amino acids. The germline V gene encodes CDR1 MDHEN and CDR2 SYDVKM.

The table lists this clonotype with many counts. V and J are TRBV20-1 and TRBJ2-7; D is undetermined. V lost 2 bases and J 6 bases, leaving 14 bases between the germline ends. Germline V gene sequence: CDR1 DFQATT, CDR2 SNEGSKA (reference sequence). The CDR3 is 13 residues long. The CDR3 reads CSARSRGGGEQYF. The CDR3 bases are TGCAGTGCTAGAAGCCGTGGTGGTGGCGAGCAGTACTTC.

At least ten counts were recorded for this clonotype. The chain couples TRBV5-1 to TRBJ2-5; 9 bases map to TRBD2. Per germline, CDR1 SGHRS and CDR2 YFSETQ. V gave up 6 bases and J gave up 5 bases; unmatched junction bases: 11. CDR3 size: 15 residues. DNA of the CDR3: TGCGCCAGCAATAGCGGGGGAAGCCCTGGGGAGACCCAGTACTTC. Protein: CASNSGGSPGETQYF.

Remarks on this clonotype: A far larger clone is off by one base, so a read error is likely. This rearrangement joins TRBV6-2 or TRBV6-3 to TRBJ1-1; 8 positions match TRBD1. Looked up from germline, CDR1 is MNHEY and CDR2 is SVGEGT. The CDR3 spans 11 residues. DNA for the CDR3: TGTTGGACAGGGTCGAACACTGAAGCTTTCTTT. Residues: CWTGSNTEAFF.

The CDR3: CASTNVAELYEQYF. For the CDR3, the DNA is TGTGCCAGCACTAACGTAGCGGAGCTCTACGAGCAGTACTTC. This chain uses TRBV6-1 with TRBJ2-7, with a weak D call TRBD2 (6 bases). Germline V gives CDR1 MNHNS, CDR2 SASEGT. This CDR3 has 14 amino acids. V was shortened by 7 bases and J by 3 bases, with 16 bases between the two germline ends.

This clonotype was observed at least ten times. This sequence joins TRBV4-2 and TRBJ2-2, with a weak D call TRBD1 (6 bases). Looked up from germline, CDR1 is LGHNA and CDR2 is YNFKEQ. V shed 0 bases and J shed 5 bases, with 10 bases lying between them. This CDR3 comprises 15 residues. The CDR3 DNA follows: TGTGCCAGCAGCCAAGAAGGCAGGGGTACCGGGGAGCTGTTTTTT. It specifies CASSQEGRGTGELFF.

This clonotype appeared many times. The V call is TRBV30, the J call TRBJ2-2, with 7 positions matching TRBD2. V dropped 1 base and J dropped 0; count of bases not matched to a gene: 8. Germline loops: CDR1 GTSNPN, CDR2 SVGIG (reference sequence). This CDR3 is 17 amino acids long. The CDR3 loop reads CAWSETSRPPNTGELFF. For the CDR3, the DNA is TGTGCCTGGAGTGAGACTAGCCGCCCTCCGAACACCGGGGAGCTGTTTTTT.

Notes on this clonotype: This likely stems from a read error, as it lies one base from a far larger clone. The chain employs TRBV6-5 and TRBJ1-6; TRBD1 aligns across 8 bases. Germline V lookup: CDR1 MNHEY, CDR2 SVGAGI. The CDR3 is 15 amino acids. Unmatched junction bases numbered 12, after V lost 4 bases and J lost 13 bases. CDR3 protein: CASSSSQGAGVPLHF. The CDR3 region has the DNA TGTGCCAGCAGTTCGAGTCAGGGGGCGGGAGTGCCCCTCCACTTT.

Many counts were recorded for this clonotype. This sequence joins TRBV7-2 and TRBJ1-5, with D possibly matching TRBD1 (6 bases). The CDR3 contains 17 residues. Germline V gene sequence: CDR1 SGHTA, CDR2 FQGNSA. Trimming pared 1 base from V and 5 bases from J, leaving 18 bases between. The DNA for the CDR3 is TGTGCCAGCAGCTTAGATTATACAGGGATCATTGATCAGCCCCAGCATTTT. Its translation is CASSLDYTGIIDQPQHF.

The rearrangement links TRBV19 to TRBJ2-1; D unclear. Germline CDR1 and CDR2: LNHDA and SQIVND (reference sequence). The CDR3 is 14 residues long. Trimming pared 10 bases from V and 4 bases from J, leaving 17 bases between. The CDR3 DNA is TGTGCCATCTCCCAACCAGGTGTTTACAATGAGCAGTTCTTC. Protein product: CAISQPGVYNEQFF. The full variable domain, completed using reference TRBV19 and TRBJ2-1, is DGGITQSPKYLFRKEGQNVTLSCEQNLNHDAMYWYRQDPGQGLRLIYYSQIVNDFQKGDIAEGYSVSREKKESFPLTVTSAQKNPTAFYLCAISQPGVYNEQFFGPGTRLTVL.

This chain links TRBV16 with TRBJ1-1; D may be TRBD1 (5 bases). The length of the CDR3 is 11 residues. CDR1 and CDR2 (germline): KGHSY, FQNENV. V dropped 2 bases and J dropped 11 bases, with 9 bases sitting between them. The CDR3 nucleotides are TGTGCCAGCAGCCAACGGGGGTTTGCTTTCTTT. Amino acid sequence: CASSQRGFAFF.

On this clonotype itself: One end of the junction is discordant with germline, which a read error may explain. This chain joins TRBV27 and TRBJ1-2; possibly TRBD1 for D (5 bases). CDR3 length: 15 residues. In germline, CDR1 is MNHEY, CDR2 SMNVEV (reference sequence). The CDR3 spells CASSHTGGANYVYTF. In DNA form, the CDR3 reads TGTGCCAGCAGTCACACAGGTGGCGCAAACTATGTCTACACCTTC.

As to this clonotype: One base separates it from a far larger clone, so it is likely a read error. The chain couples TRBV6-4 to TRBJ2-3, with D unresolved. The CDR3 totals 12 residues. The V gene's germline CDR1 is MRHNA and CDR2 SNTAGT. The germline V and J ends were trimmed by 5 bases and 4 bases, with 7 bases remaining between them. The CDR3 nucleotides read TGTGCCAGCAGTCCGGGCCCAGATACGCAGTATTTT. Amino acid sequence: CASSPGPDTQYF.

V gene TRBV7-3 combines with J gene TRBJ2-1; no firm D call. The germline V gene has CDR1 SGHTA and CDR2 FQGTGA. This CDR3 spans 14 amino acids. Deletions cut 1 base from V and 13 bases from J, with 17 bases between. The CDR3 coding sequence is TGTGCCAGCAGCTTAAAGGGTACAGTGGATCATCAGTTCTTC. Protein: CASSLKGTVDHQFF.

This clonotype was seen many times. The rearrangement links TRBV7-9 to TRBJ2-3, with no clear D. Trimming stripped 5 bases from V and 7 bases from J, with 7 bases between. The CDR3 contains 11 residues. CDR1 is SEHNR, CDR2 FQNEAQ, per germline (reference sequence). The CDR3 loop is CASSPQNTQYF. The CDR3 DNA reads TGTGCCAGCAGCCCCCAAAATACGCAGTATTTT.

Remarks on this clonotype: Only one base separates this from a far larger clonotype, so it likely reflects a read error. The V call is TRBV6-2 or TRBV6-3, the J call TRBJ1-1, with a weak D call TRBD1 (5 bases). CDR1 is MNHEY, CDR2 SVGEGT, per germline. CDR3 length equals 13 residues. The V gene lost 7 bases and the J gene lost 5 bases, with 14 bases spanning the gap. The CDR3 DNA is TGTGCCAGCACTGGGGGGGGTTGTACTGAAGCTTTCTTT. Translating it yields CASTGGGCTEAFF.